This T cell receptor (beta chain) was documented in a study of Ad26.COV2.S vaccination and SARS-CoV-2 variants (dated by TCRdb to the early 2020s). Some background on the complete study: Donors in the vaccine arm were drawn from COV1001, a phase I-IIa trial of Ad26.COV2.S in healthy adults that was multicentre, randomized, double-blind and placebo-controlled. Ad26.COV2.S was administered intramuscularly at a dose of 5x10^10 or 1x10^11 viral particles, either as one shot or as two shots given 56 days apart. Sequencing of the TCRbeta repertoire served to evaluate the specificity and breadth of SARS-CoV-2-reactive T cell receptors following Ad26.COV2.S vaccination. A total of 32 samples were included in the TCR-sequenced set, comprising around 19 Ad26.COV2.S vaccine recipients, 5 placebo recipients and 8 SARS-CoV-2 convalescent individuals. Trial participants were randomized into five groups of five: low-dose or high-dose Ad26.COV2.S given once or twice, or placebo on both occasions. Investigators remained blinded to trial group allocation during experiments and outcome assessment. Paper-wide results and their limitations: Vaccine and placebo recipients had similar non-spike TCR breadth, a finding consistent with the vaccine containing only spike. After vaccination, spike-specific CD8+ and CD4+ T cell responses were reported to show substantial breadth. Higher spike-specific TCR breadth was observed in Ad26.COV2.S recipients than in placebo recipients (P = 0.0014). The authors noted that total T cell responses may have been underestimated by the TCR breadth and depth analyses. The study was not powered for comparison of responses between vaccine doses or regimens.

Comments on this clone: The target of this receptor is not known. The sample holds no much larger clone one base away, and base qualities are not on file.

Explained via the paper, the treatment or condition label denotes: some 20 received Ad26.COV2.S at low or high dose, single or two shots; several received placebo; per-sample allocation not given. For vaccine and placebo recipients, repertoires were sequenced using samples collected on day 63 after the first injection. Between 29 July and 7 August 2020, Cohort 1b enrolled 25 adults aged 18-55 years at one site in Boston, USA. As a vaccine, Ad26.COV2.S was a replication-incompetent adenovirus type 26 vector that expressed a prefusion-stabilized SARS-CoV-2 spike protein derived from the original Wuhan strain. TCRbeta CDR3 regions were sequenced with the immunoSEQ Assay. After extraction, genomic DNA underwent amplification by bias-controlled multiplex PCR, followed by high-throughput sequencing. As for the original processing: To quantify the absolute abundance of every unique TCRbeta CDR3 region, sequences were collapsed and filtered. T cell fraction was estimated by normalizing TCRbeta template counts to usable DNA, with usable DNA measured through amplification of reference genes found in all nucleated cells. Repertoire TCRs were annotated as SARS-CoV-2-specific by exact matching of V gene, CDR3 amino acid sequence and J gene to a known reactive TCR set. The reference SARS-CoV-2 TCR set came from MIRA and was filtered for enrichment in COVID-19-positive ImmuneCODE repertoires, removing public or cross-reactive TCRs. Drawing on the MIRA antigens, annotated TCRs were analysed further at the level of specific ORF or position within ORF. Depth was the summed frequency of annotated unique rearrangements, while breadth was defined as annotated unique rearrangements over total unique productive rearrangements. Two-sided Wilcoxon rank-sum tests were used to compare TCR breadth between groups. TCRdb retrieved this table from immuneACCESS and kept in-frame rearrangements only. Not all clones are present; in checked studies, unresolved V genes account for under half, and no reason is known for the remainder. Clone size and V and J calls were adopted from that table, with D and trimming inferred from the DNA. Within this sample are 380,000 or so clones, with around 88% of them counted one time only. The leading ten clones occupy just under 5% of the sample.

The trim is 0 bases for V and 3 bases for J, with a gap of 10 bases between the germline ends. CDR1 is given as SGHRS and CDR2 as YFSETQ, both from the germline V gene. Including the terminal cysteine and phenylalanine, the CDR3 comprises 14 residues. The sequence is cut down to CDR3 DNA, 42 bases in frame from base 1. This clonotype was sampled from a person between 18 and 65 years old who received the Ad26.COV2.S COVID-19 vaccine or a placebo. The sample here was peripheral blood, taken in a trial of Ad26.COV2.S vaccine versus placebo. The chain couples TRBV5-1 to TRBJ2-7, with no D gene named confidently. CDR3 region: CASSLGVTGYEQYF. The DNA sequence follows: TGCGCCAGCAGCTTGGGGGTAACGGGCTACGAGCAGTACTTC.